This T cell receptor beta chain derives from a study of blood T cell repertoires in COVID-19. As for the study in general: Some COVID-19 samples were acute and others convalescent; all came from the United States, Italy and Spain. Sample material is recorded as cDNA or gDNA derived from T cells, B-cell-depleted T cells, or PBMCs.

Authors' processing steps: The assay estimated nucleated cells by amplifying reference gene primers. Profiling relied on immunoSEQ multiplex PCR, and the TCRdb table lists in-frame clones only, not all of them. That table furnishes V, J and clone size, whereas the DNA furnished D and trimming. The sample lists roughly 180,000 clones; 65% to 85% were seen once. Per the germline V gene, CDR1 is KGHSH and CDR2 is LQKENI. The CDR3 runs 12 residues. V gave up 7 bases and J gave up 0 bases, with 5 bases separating them. This chain links TRBV18 with TRBJ2-3; the D is unclear. The sequencing input was peripheral blood. The TCR originated in a man aged 60-69 years with active or convalescent COVID-19. CDR3 in amino acids: CASYQSTDTQYF. The CDR3 nucleotides read TGTGCCAGCTACCAGAGCACAGATACGCAGTATTTT.